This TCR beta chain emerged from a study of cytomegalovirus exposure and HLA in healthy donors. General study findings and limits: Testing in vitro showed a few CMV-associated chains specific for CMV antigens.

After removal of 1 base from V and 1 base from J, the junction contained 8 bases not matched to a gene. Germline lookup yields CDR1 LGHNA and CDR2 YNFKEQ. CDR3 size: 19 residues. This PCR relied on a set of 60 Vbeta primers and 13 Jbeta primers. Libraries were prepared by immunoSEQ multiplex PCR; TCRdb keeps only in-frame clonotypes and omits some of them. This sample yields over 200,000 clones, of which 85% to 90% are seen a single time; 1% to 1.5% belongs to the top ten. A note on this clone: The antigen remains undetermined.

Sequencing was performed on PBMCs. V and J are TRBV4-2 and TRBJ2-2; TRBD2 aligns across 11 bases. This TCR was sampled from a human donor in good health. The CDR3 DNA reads TGTGCCAGCAGCCAAGGCGCACTAGCGGGAGCGGGGAACACCGGGGAGCTGTTTTTT. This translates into CASSQGALAGAGNTGELFF.